The clone carrying this TCR beta chain occurred many times. What it binds is unknown. This entry is derived from a study of CD8+CD57+ T cells in acquired aplastic anemia. General observations from the study: Patients and controls shared twenty-nine CD8+ CDR3 sequences.

The CDR3 has 14 residues. V was pared by 5 bases and J by 7 bases, with 8 bases of the junction left unmatched. Germline CDR1 is DFQATT and CDR2 is SNEGSKA (reference sequence). TCR beta VDJ and CDR3 profiling used genomic DNA as template. TCRdb called the reads again in MiXCR, with one record for every CDR3 protein. In the table there are 75,000 to 90,000 distinct CDR3 sequences, over 35% of which are singletons. Material: sorted CD4+, CD8+, or CD8+CD57+ T cells (not recorded which) from PBMCs. The clonotype originates from a human donor in good health, serving as a control. The rearrangement uses TRBV20-1 and TRBJ2-1; TRBD1 agrees at 10 bases. The CDR3 bases are TGCAGTGCTCCCGACAGGGGGCGTCGGAATGAGCAGTTCTTC. Translating it yields CSAPDRGRRNEQFF.